This passage covers 14 T cell receptor beta chains from one sample sequenced in a study of cytomegalovirus exposure and HLA in healthy donors. PCR was performed using 60 Vbeta and 13 Jbeta primers. Clones were sequenced by immunoSEQ multiplex PCR, and TCRdb holds only the in-frame ones, with some missing. The sample has some 120,000 clones; around 80% are singletons. Sequencing was performed on PBMCs. The source of these receptors is a female donor in good health and CMV-seronegative.

The chain is built from TRBV28 and TRBJ1-6, with TRBD1 matching over 7 bases. Germline CDR1 reads MDHEN; CDR2 reads SYDVKM. The CDR3 is 18 residues long. Trimming cost V 4 bases and J 7 bases; bases outside gene matches: 16. The CDR3 here is CASSSPMRRQGPNSPLHF. The CDR3 bases are TGTGCCAGCAGTTCGCCCATGCGCCGACAGGGCCCCAATTCACCCCTCCACTTT.

CDR3 DNA sequence: TGTGCCAGCAGCCGCGACCAGGTAAATGAAAAACTGTTTTTT. It encodes CASSRDQVNEKLFF. The rearrangement uses TRBV5-4 and TRBJ1-4; D ambiguous. CDR3 length equals 14 residues. Germline values: CDR1 SGHNT, CDR2 YYREEE (reference sequence). V was pared by 4 bases and J by 5 bases, with 12 bases between.

The chain carries TRBV11-2 and TRBJ2-2; 8 positions match TRBD1. J gave up 6 bases and V 4 bases, and 10 bases lay outside the gene matches. Germline CDR1 is SGHAT and CDR2 is FQNNGV. This CDR3 spans 16 amino acids. The DNA of the CDR3 is TGTGCCAGCAGCTGGCCGTCGGGACAGGCCCCCGGGGAGCTGTTTTTT. The encoded protein is CASSWPSGQAPGELFF.

The chain couples TRBV5-5 to TRBJ1-4; 7 bases map to TRBD1. Germline CDR1 and CDR2: SGHKS and YYEKEE (reference sequence). This CDR3 is built from 18 residues. V was pared by 3 bases and J by 4 bases, with 15 bases of the junction left unmatched. CDR3 DNA: TGTGCCAGCAGCTCGAGCGGAGGGGGCAGACCCTATAATGAAAAACTGTTTTTT. Translating it yields CASSSSGGGRPYNEKLFF.

The chain is built from TRBV9 and TRBJ2-5; 8 bases are a match to TRBD2. The better agreement between TRBJ2-7 and the DNA end casts doubt on the J call. Germline values: CDR1 SGDLS, CDR2 YYNGEE. The CDR3 length is 15 residues. The CDR3 nucleotides read TGTGCCAGCAGCGTAGACGGAGCGGGAGACGTCGAGCAGTACTTC. Translation gives CASSVDGAGDVEQYF.

This chain links TRBV5-1 with TRBJ2-3; 12 bases align to TRBD2. CDR1 SGHRS and CDR2 YFSETQ come from the germline V gene. V lost 6 bases to trimming and J lost 4 bases; unmatched junction nucleotides: 6. The CDR3 length is 15 residues. CDR3: CASKRLAGVSDTQYF. For the CDR3, the DNA is TGCGCCAGCAAACGACTAGCGGGGGTTTCAGATACGCAGTATTTT.

The rearrangement uses TRBV11-2 and TRBJ2-7, with no clear D. The CDR3 contains 15 residues. Germline assignment: CDR1 SGHAT and CDR2 FQNNGV. Trimming cost V 0 bases and J 6 bases, with 15 bases left between them. CDR3 bases: TGTGCCAGCAGCTTAGATTCTCCTAGAAGTGGCGAGCAGTACTTC. Translating gives CASSLDSPRSGEQYF.

The chain couples TRBV25-1 to TRBJ1-3; 7 nucleotides align to TRBD1. The CDR3 spans 15 residues. Germline values: CDR1 MGHDK, CDR2 SYGVNS. Trimming cost V 3 bases and J 1 base; bases outside gene matches: 3. The CDR3 is CASSDGRGSGNTIYF. In DNA form, the CDR3 reads TGTGCCAGCAGTGATGGCAGGGGGTCTGGAAACACCATATATTTT.

This clone was observed a handful of times. The chain has TRBV18 and TRBJ2-7, with D possibly matching TRBD1 (6 bases). With 5 bases removed from V and 0 bases from J, the gap between germline ends came to 17 bases. This CDR3 is 16 amino acids long. The germline CDR1 and CDR2 sequences are KGHSH and LQKENI. CDR3 coding DNA: TGTGCCAGCTCATCCTCCGGGACAACCCCCTCCTACGAGCAGTACTTC. This codes for CASSSSGTTPSYEQYF.

V usage is TRBV6-4 and J usage is TRBJ1-5; the D gene is possibly TRBD1 (6 bases). Trimming pared 3 bases from V and 7 bases from J, leaving 13 bases between. This CDR3 spans 14 amino acids. Germline lookup yields CDR1 MRHNA and CDR2 SNTAGT. CDR3 sequence (DNA): TGTGCCAGCAGTGAACAGGGCTCGGGACAGCCCCAGCATTTT. The encoded protein is CASSEQGSGQPQHF.

The chain uses TRBV7-9 and TRBJ2-3, with D perhaps TRBD1 (5 bases). The CDR3 covers 14 residues. Germline V gene sequence: CDR1 SEHNR, CDR2 FQNEAQ (reference sequence). Between the trimmed V and J ends, which lost 1 base and 0 bases, there was a span of 5 bases. CDR3 DNA sequence: TGTGCCAGCAGCTTAGACAGGAGCACAGATACGCAGTATTTT. Its protein product is CASSLDRSTDTQYF.

The chain links TRBV19 to TRBJ2-2; maybe TRBD1 (6 bases). The CDR3 spans 13 residues. The V end was cut by 4 bases, the J end by 6 bases, with 9 bases between. CDR1 and CDR2 from the germline V gene are LNHDA and SQIVND (reference sequence). For the CDR3, the DNA is TGTGCCAGTAGTACACAGGGACCCGGGGAGCTGTTTTTT. Its protein is CASSTQGPGELFF.

V gene TRBV6-1 combines with J gene TRBJ2-2, with 8 bases identical to TRBD1. The CDR3 extends over 15 amino acids. The J segment lost 4 bases and the V segment lost 5 bases, leaving 6 bases of the junction unmatched. Germline-derived CDR1 and CDR2 are MNHNS and SASEGT. CDR3 protein: CASSRDRGPTGELFF. The CDR3 DNA is TGTGCCAGCAGTCGTGACAGGGGCCCCACCGGGGAGCTGTTTTTT.

This chain links TRBV6-1 with TRBJ1-1; perhaps TRBD1 as D (6 bases). Germline values: CDR1 MNHNS, CDR2 SASEGT. CDR3 length equals 15 residues. V was clipped by 6 bases and J by 2 bases, with 16 bases between them. CDR3 sequence reads: CASSSQGRGNTEAFF. CDR3 sequence (DNA): TGTGCCAGCAGCTCTCAGGGGCGAGGAAACACTGAAGCTTTCTTT.